This T cell receptor (beta chain) emerged from a study of CD8 T cells in Susac syndrome. In blood CD8+ and CD4+ T cells, TCR beta underwent sequencing. The patients serving as multiple sclerosis controls were treatment-naive. They had stable or active relapsing-remitting disease and fulfilled revised McDonald criteria. The TEMRA cells underwent FACS enrichment, while the CD8+ and CD4+ T cells underwent negative isolation. It was with random hexamers that about 0.45 to 1 ug RNA was reverse transcribed. Amplification of TCR beta CDR3 by immunoSEQ multiplex PCR spanned 54 Vbeta and 13 Jbeta. In TCRdb, the immunoSEQ multiplex PCR reads were re-called with MiXCR into one record per CDR3 protein. This sample yields about 200,000 distinct CDR3 sequences, of which roughly 95% are seen a single time; about 0.09% belongs to the top ten. This clonotype has only a few counts. The sample consisted of CD4+ T cells from PBMCs. This clonotype was sampled from a human donor with multiple sclerosis.

The CDR3 region has the DNA TGTGCCAGCTCACCCGGGAGCAATGAGCAGTTCTTC. It codes for CASSPGSNEQFF. The rearrangement links TRBV18 to TRBJ2-1; D perhaps matches TRBD2 (6 bases). The length of the CDR3 is 12 residues. Germline CDR1 is KGHSH and CDR2 is LQKENI. The V end lost 3 bases, the J end lost 6 bases, and 6 bases lay between the germline ends.